Listed here are 21 T cell receptor beta chains from one sample, sequenced in a study of blood T cell repertoires in COVID-19. Libraries were prepared by immunoSEQ multiplex PCR; TCRdb keeps only in-frame clonotypes and omits some of them. The sample contains roughly 33,000 clones, around four fifths of which appear only once. The material sequenced was peripheral blood. Receptor source: a woman aged 55-69 years with acute or convalescent COVID-19.

Only one count was recorded for this clone. The chain is built from TRBV28 and TRBJ1-1, with 8 bases that match TRBD1. CDR1 is MDHEN, CDR2 SYDVKM, per germline. This CDR3 region has 16 residues. V was clipped by 6 bases and J by 4 bases; unmatched bases: 13. CDR3 in amino acids: CASSPGQAQRGTEAFF. The CDR3 nucleotides are TGTGCCAGCAGCCCGGGACAGGCTCAAAGGGGCACTGAAGCTTTCTTT.

The sample holds a few counts of this clone. The V gene is TRBV9, the J gene TRBJ1-2; no clear D. CDR1 is SGDLS, CDR2 YYNGEE, per germline. Trimming removed 0 bases at V and 4 bases at J, with 7 bases between. The CDR3 has 13 amino acids. The CDR3 here is CASSVAESYGYTF. For the CDR3, the DNA is TGTGCCAGCAGCGTAGCGGAGAGCTATGGCTACACCTTC.

V gene TRBV5-5 combines with J gene TRBJ1-4, with TRBD1 matching 9 bases. Germline CDR1 SGHKS, CDR2 YYEKEE (reference sequence). This CDR3 region has 14 residues. V was clipped by 4 bases and J by 8 bases; unmatched bases: 6. The CDR3 bases are TGTGCCAGCAGCCGCGGACAGGGGCGAGAAAAACTGTTTTTT. This codes for CASSRGQGREKLFF.

V gene TRBV19 combines with J gene TRBJ1-2, with D possibly TRBD1 on 5 matching bases. This CDR3 has 15 amino acids. Germline CDR1 and CDR2: LNHDA and SQIVND (reference sequence). V gave up 1 base and J gave up 2 bases, with 11 bases separating them. Here the CDR3 DNA reads TGTGCCAGTAGTATAGGTGAAGACAGAAACTATGGCTACACCTTC. Its protein product is CASSIGEDRNYGYTF. Drawing the rest from reference TRBV19 and TRBJ1-2, the complete variable domain is DGGITQSPKYLFRKEGQNVTLSCEQNLNHDAMYWYRQDPGQGLRLIYYSQIVNDFQKGDIAEGYSVSREKKESFPLTVTSAQKNPTAFYLCASSIGEDRNYGYTFGSGTRLTVV.

The chain couples TRBV5-1 to TRBJ1-2, with no clear D. The V end was cut by 1 base, the J end by 7 bases, with 11 bases between. CDR1 is SGHRS and CDR2 is YFSETQ in the germline V gene. This CDR3 comprises 13 residues. The CDR3 reads CASSLSTNRGYTF. CDR3 nucleotide sequence: TGCGCCAGCAGCTTGTCTACGAATCGTGGCTACACCTTC.

V is TRBV12-3 or TRBV12-4 and J is TRBJ2-7, with TRBD1 as a possible D gene (5 bases). This CDR3 spans 12 amino acids. Trimming pared 6 bases from V and 5 bases from J, leaving 11 bases between. The CDR3 is CASSRTRDEQYF. The CDR3 DNA sequence: TGTGCCAGCAGCCGGACAAGGGACGAGCAGTACTTC.

The chain employs TRBV5-5 and TRBJ1-1, with D perhaps TRBD1 (5 bases). V was shortened by 0 bases and J by 5 bases, with 11 bases between the two germline ends. Germline CDR1 reads SGHKS; CDR2 reads YYEKEE (reference sequence). This CDR3 is 14 amino acids long. CDR3 protein: CASSLEAGKTEAFF. As DNA, the CDR3 is TGTGCCAGCAGCTTGGAGGCAGGGAAAACTGAAGCTTTCTTT.

The V call is TRBV11-2, the J call TRBJ1-1, with D unresolved. The germline CDR1 and CDR2 sequences are SGHAT and FQNNGV. This CDR3 is built from 11 residues. Trimming shortened V by 6 bases and J by 4 bases, and 6 bases separated the two germline ends. For the CDR3, the DNA is TGTGCCAGCAGAGAGGGCACTGAAGCTTTCTTT. This encodes CASREGTEAFF.

This chain links TRBV7-9 with TRBJ1-1; 8 bases map to TRBD1. The CDR3 contains 12 residues. Germline V gives CDR1 SEHNR, CDR2 FQNEAQ (reference sequence). Trimming cost V 10 bases and J 4 bases; bases outside gene matches: 5. CDR3 region: CATGQGSTEAFF. The CDR3 DNA follows: TGTGCCACAGGACAGGGAAGCACTGAAGCTTTCTTT.

V gene TRBV6-5 combines with J gene TRBJ1-4, with 7 bases lining up with TRBD1. In germline, CDR1 is MNHEY, CDR2 SVGAGI. Germline trimming cut 0 bases from V and 5 bases from J; bases unmatched to any gene: 3. The CDR3 loop spans 15 amino acids. The DNA of the CDR3 is TGTGCCAGCAGTTACTCCAGGGGGGTAAATGAAAAACTGTTTTTT. It specifies CASSYSRGVNEKLFF.

The V call is TRBV2, the J call TRBJ1-1, with TRBD1 matching 9 bases. CDR1 and CDR2 from the germline V gene are SNHLY and FYNNEI. The CDR3 spans 14 residues. Trimming took 8 bases from V and 11 from J; bases not matched to a gene: 15. The CDR3 coding sequence is TGTGCCAGCCGGGACAGGGAGGTCCCACGAGAGGCTTTCTTT. As protein: CASRDREVPREAFF.

V is TRBV2 and J is TRBJ2-1; 11 positions match TRBD2. Per germline, CDR1 SNHLY and CDR2 FYNNEI. This CDR3 contains 16 residues. V lost 8 bases, J lost 9 bases, and 15 bases stayed unmatched. DNA of the CDR3: TGTGCCAGCCTCAGATCCCTAGCGGGGGGATGGGGTGAGCAGTTCTTC. Translated: CASLRSLAGGWGEQFF.

J is TRBJ2-5 and V is TRBV10-1; perhaps TRBD1 as D (5 bases). This CDR3 has 15 residues. The ends were cut back, 2 bases at V and 1 base at J, with 11 bases in the middle. Per germline, CDR1 WNHNN and CDR2 SYGVQD (reference sequence). CDR3 DNA sequence: TGCGCCAGCAGTGAGGCAGGGTCGGTCCAAGAGACCCAGTACTTC. Its translation is CASSEAGSVQETQYF.

V and J are TRBV27 and TRBJ1-5; D call uncertain. The V gene lost 3 bases and the J gene lost 2 bases, with 11 bases spanning the gap. The CDR3 has 15 amino acids. Germline values: CDR1 MNHEY, CDR2 SMNVEV (reference sequence). The CDR3 is CASSLGGGGNQPQHF. In DNA form, the CDR3 reads TGTGCCAGCAGTTTGGGAGGCGGCGGCAATCAGCCCCAGCATTTT.

This clone was observed a single time. This chain joins TRBV9 and TRBJ2-2, with 10 bases identical to TRBD2. The CDR3 runs to 19 residues. With V trimmed by 0 bases and J by 6 bases, 14 bases remained unmatched. From germline, CDR1 is SGDLS and CDR2 YYNGEE. CDR3 residues: CASSVEGSGGPGNAGELFF. The DNA for the CDR3 is TGTGCCAGCAGCGTAGAAGGTAGCGGGGGGCCTGGGAATGCCGGGGAGCTGTTTTTT.

This clone has only a few counts. The V and J genes are TRBV3-1 (or the pseudogene TRBV3-2) and TRBJ1-6, with a possible D match to TRBD1 (5 bases). Trimming took 7 bases from V and 9 from J, leaving 16 bases between them. The length of the CDR3 is 14 residues. CDR1 is LGHDT and CDR2 is YNNKEL in the germline V gene (reference sequence). CDR3 region: CASTPGGASSPLHF. The DNA of the CDR3 is TGTGCCAGCACCCCGGGAGGGGCGAGTTCACCCCTCCACTTT.

The CDR3 DNA is TGTGCCAGCAGAATCCGGGGGACGTCCTACGAGCAGTACTTC. Protein sequence: CASRIRGTSYEQYF. The V and J genes are TRBV2 and TRBJ2-7; TRBD2 might be the D (6 bases). This CDR3 region has 14 residues. CDR1 is SNHLY, CDR2 FYNNEI, per germline. Trimming stripped 6 bases from V and 1 base from J, with 13 bases between.

The chain links TRBV4-1 to TRBJ2-5; the match to TRBD2 covers 7 bases. The CDR3 runs 17 residues. Germline CDR1 and CDR2: MGHRA and YSYEKL. V trimming: 1 base; J trimming: 1 base; junction bases outside the gene matches: 9. The CDR3 sequence: CASSQVGRERGQETQYF. The CDR3, as DNA: TGCGCCAGCAGCCAAGTGGGGAGGGAGAGGGGCCAAGAGACCCAGTACTTC.

The chain is built from TRBV12-3 or TRBV12-4 and TRBJ1-5, with D tentatively TRBD1 (6 bases). The CDR3 consists of 12 residues. The germline V and J ends were trimmed by 5 bases and 6 bases, with 8 bases remaining between them. The CDR3 protein is CASSEGVQPQHF. The DNA for the CDR3 is TGTGCCAGCAGTGAGGGGGTTCAGCCCCAGCATTTT.

Written as DNA, the CDR3 is TGTGCCAGCAGCTTAGCAGGTAGCGGGGTTATTATCTACGAGCAGTACTTC. Translating gives CASSLAGSGVIIYEQYF. This chain joins TRBV7-9 and TRBJ2-7; 8 bases are shared with TRBD2. The V and J ends lost 0 bases and 3 bases, in that order; junction bases with no gene match: 10. Germline loops: CDR1 SEHNR, CDR2 FQNEAQ (reference sequence). The CDR3 extends over 17 amino acids.

J is TRBJ1-1 and V is TRBV12-5, with D perhaps TRBD1 (5 bases). The CDR3 has 13 residues. V dropped 5 bases and J dropped 6 bases, with 13 bases sitting between them. From germline, CDR1 is LGHNT and CDR2 FRNRAP. The CDR3 nucleotides read TGTGCTAGTGGTCTAGGGACTACCTCTGAAGCTTTCTTT. Protein product: CASGLGTTSEAFF.